Listed here are 30 T cell receptor beta chains from one sample, sequenced in a study of CD8 T cell repertoires and HIV-1 epitope variants. The protocol was immunoSEQ multiplex PCR, while the TCRdb copy is restricted to in-frame clones and leaves out a portion. Of 90,000 or so clones in the sample, just under 75% were seen once. Sequencing used uncultured baseline CD8+ T cells from peripheral blood mononuclear cells (PBMCs). The receptors derive from a male donor with HIV.

The chain employs TRBV28 and TRBJ2-7; 8 positions match TRBD2. Looked up from germline, CDR1 is MDHEN and CDR2 is SYDVKM. The trim removed 6 bases at V and 0 bases at J, leaving 4 bases unmatched. This CDR3 comprises 14 residues. CDR3 DNA sequence: TGTGCCAGCAGCCTTAGCGGGGTCTCCTACGAGCAGTACTTC. This gives the protein CASSLSGVSYEQYF. Filled out from reference TRBV28 and TRBJ2-7, the complete variable domain reads DVKVTQSSRYLVKRTGEKVFLECVQDMDHENMFWYRQDPGLGLRLIYFSYDVKMKEKGDIPEGYSVSREKKERFSLILESASTNQTSMYLCASSLSGVSYEQYFGPGTRLTVT.

This chain joins TRBV30 and TRBJ2-7; a weak D match, TRBD1 (5 bases). The germline CDR1 and CDR2 sequences are GTSNPN and SVGIG (reference sequence). The ends were cut back, 5 bases at V and 4 bases at J, with 15 bases in the middle. The CDR3 runs to 13 residues. CDR3 amino acids: CAWEIPGWYEQYF. The CDR3 DNA sequence: TGTGCCTGGGAAATCCCAGGGTGGTACGAGCAGTACTTC.

The chain is built from TRBV9 and TRBJ1-2; possibly TRBD1 for D (5 bases). This CDR3 has 15 residues. V dropped 0 bases and J dropped 6 bases, with 15 bases sitting between them. CDR1 is SGDLS and CDR2 is YYNGEE in the germline V gene. The CDR3 nucleotides read TGTGCCAGCAGCGTAGCCCCAGGGCGAGTAGATGGCTACACCTTC. Translated: CASSVAPGRVDGYTF.

The chain carries TRBV29-1 and TRBJ1-5, with D uncertain. CDR1 is SQVTM and CDR2 is ANQGSEA in the germline V gene. The CDR3 loop spans 12 amino acids. V dropped 6 bases and J dropped 3 bases, with 9 bases sitting between them. DNA of the CDR3: TGCAGCGTCCGGGTGGCCAATCAGCCCCAGCATTTT. This sequence encodes CSVRVANQPQHF.

This clone turned up a few times. The V and J genes are TRBV27 and TRBJ2-7; 7 bases are a match to TRBD1. CDR1 MNHEY and CDR2 SMNVEV come from the germline V gene (reference sequence). The CDR3 runs to 15 residues. Trimming took 6 bases from V and 5 from J; bases not matched to a gene: 13. The CDR3, as DNA: TGTGCCAGCAGCCTAGGGACAGCCTCGGTCCACGAGCAGTACTTC. It yields the protein CASSLGTASVHEQYF.

The chain carries TRBV6-5 and TRBJ1-1; 7 bases fit TRBD1. The V and J ends lost 5 bases and 2 bases, in that order; junction bases with no gene match: 5. Germline assignment: CDR1 MNHEY and CDR2 SVGAGI. The CDR3 sequence is 14 residues long. Here the CDR3 reads CASSTQGINTEAFF. CDR3 in DNA: TGTGCCAGCAGTACACAGGGGATCAACACTGAAGCTTTCTTT.

This chain joins TRBV18 and TRBJ2-7, with D possibly matching TRBD1 (5 bases). The CDR3 has 14 residues. Per the germline V gene, CDR1 is KGHSH and CDR2 is LQKENI. Trimming shortened V by 3 bases and J by 2 bases, and 11 bases separated the two germline ends. CDR3 DNA sequence: TGTGCCAGCTCACCGATCTACAGGCCCTACGAGCAGTACTTC. Translating gives CASSPIYRPYEQYF.

The genes are TRBV5-4 and TRBJ2-7, with D possibly being TRBD1 (6 bases). Germline CDR1 is SGHNT and CDR2 is YYREEE (reference sequence). V was pared by 4 bases and J by 7 bases, with 15 bases between. This CDR3 spans 13 amino acids. CDR3 coding DNA: TGTGCCAGCAGCCCAGGGGAACGAGGAGAGCAGTACTTC. It codes for CASSPGERGEQYF.

This chain joins TRBV4-1 and TRBJ2-7; 10 nucleotides agree with TRBD2. This CDR3 spans 18 amino acids. J was trimmed by 0 bases and V by 0 bases; bases with no gene match: 8. Germline assignment: CDR1 MGHRA and CDR2 YSYEKL. CDR3: CASSQEEAGGTLSYEQYF. In DNA form, the CDR3 reads TGCGCCAGCAGCCAAGAAGAAGCGGGAGGGACACTCTCCTACGAGCAGTACTTC.

This sequence joins TRBV28 and TRBJ2-5; TRBD2 agrees at 14 bases. V shed 3 bases and J 4 bases; nucleotides not matched to a gene: 13. Germline CDR1 and CDR2: MDHEN and SYDVKM. The CDR3 sequence is 19 residues long. This CDR3 reads CASSFSPGTSGRGGETQYF. The DNA of the CDR3 is TGTGCCAGCAGTTTTAGTCCCGGGACTAGCGGGAGAGGGGGAGAGACCCAGTACTTC.

The V gene is TRBV19, the J gene TRBJ2-1, with D perhaps matching TRBD2 (5 bases). V gave up 9 bases and J gave up 0 bases, with 12 bases separating them. Germline V CDR1 and CDR2: LNHDA, SQIVND (reference sequence). This CDR3 spans 14 amino acids. This chain's CDR3 is CASREGSSYNEQFF. The CDR3 DNA reads TGTGCCAGCCGGGAAGGGAGCTCCTACAATGAGCAGTTCTTC.

This sequence joins TRBV19 and TRBJ2-7, with 7 bases identical to TRBD1. CDR3 size: 16 residues. The J segment lost 3 bases and the V segment lost 3 bases, leaving 11 bases of the junction unmatched. Germline V gene lookup returns CDR1 LNHDA and CDR2 SQIVND (reference sequence). DNA for the CDR3: TGTGCCAGTAGTATCGAAACAGGGGAAGCAAGCTACGAGCAGTACTTC. Translating it yields CASSIETGEASYEQYF. Full variable domain (outside the CDR3, taken from reference TRBV19 and TRBJ2-7): DGGITQSPKYLFRKEGQNVTLSCEQNLNHDAMYWYRQDPGQGLRLIYYSQIVNDFQKGDIAEGYSVSREKKESFPLTVTSAQKNPTAFYLCASSIETGEASYEQYFGPGTRLTVT.

This rearrangement joins TRBV9 to TRBJ2-3, with no clear D. Germline V gene lookup returns CDR1 SGDLS and CDR2 YYNGEE. V lost 3 bases to trimming and J lost 0 bases, with 5 bases between them. The CDR3 extends over 13 amino acids. CDR3 amino acids: CASSEGSTDTQYF. CDR3 in DNA: TGTGCCAGCAGCGAGGGAAGCACAGATACGCAGTATTTT. Supplemented by reference TRBV9 and TRBJ2-3, the full variable domain reads DSGVTQTPKHLITATGQRVTLRCSPRSGDLSVYWYQQSLDQGLQFLIQYYNGEERAKGNILERFSAQQFPDLHSELNLSSLELGDSALYFCASSEGSTDTQYFGPGTRLTVL.

The V gene is TRBV6-5, the J gene TRBJ1-3, with no clear D. Germline V CDR1 and CDR2: MNHEY, SVGAGI. The CDR3 runs 15 residues. V lost 7 bases, J lost 0 bases, and 13 bases lay in between. CDR3 residues: CASIHSPASGNTIYF. DNA for the CDR3: TGTGCCAGCATACATAGTCCTGCCTCTGGAAACACCATATATTTT.

The chain combines TRBV29-1 with TRBJ2-7; 7 nucleotides match TRBD1. After removal of 7 bases from V and 1 base from J, the junction contained 4 bases not matched to a gene. In germline, CDR1 is SQVTM, CDR2 ANQGSEA. The CDR3 covers 12 residues. The CDR3 DNA sequence: TGCAGCGGACAGGGCAGGTCCTACGAGCAGTACTTC. Translating gives CSGQGRSYEQYF.

This clone was recorded only once. V gene TRBV11-1 combines with J gene TRBJ2-3; 10 bases line up with TRBD2. The CDR3 length is 17 residues. Germline CDR1 and CDR2: SGHAT and FQDESV (reference sequence). The V gene end was trimmed by 1 base and the J gene end by 4 bases; junction bases not matched to a gene: 8. CDR3 DNA sequence: TGTGCCAGCAGCTTAGGTGGCACTAGCGGGGTCCCAGATACGCAGTATTTT. Encoded protein: CASSLGGTSGVPDTQYF.

The CDR3 loop reads CASSKPSGTLHNEQFF. DNA for the CDR3: TGTGCCAGCAGCAAGCCTTCCGGGACTCTCCACAATGAGCAGTTCTTC. The chain uses TRBV5-6 and TRBJ2-1; weak D call: TRBD2 (6 bases). CDR3 size: 16 residues. Trimming left V 4 bases short and J 5 bases short, with 19 bases between. Germline CDR1 SGHDT, CDR2 YYEEEE.

In this sample, this clone is medium-sized. This chain links TRBV10-2 with TRBJ2-7; D may be TRBD2 (6 bases). The V end was cut by 6 bases, the J end by 2 bases, with 20 bases between. CDR1 is WSHSY and CDR2 is SAAADI in the germline V gene. This CDR3 is 16 amino acids long. For the CDR3, the DNA is TGCGCCAGCAGGGGGGGATGGGGCAAGGGTACCTACGAGCAGTACTTC. Translating gives CASRGGWGKGTYEQYF.

J is TRBJ2-3 and V is TRBV27; no reliable D call. Trimming pared 6 bases from V and 2 bases from J, leaving 12 bases between. This CDR3 is built from 14 residues. In germline, CDR1 is MNHEY, CDR2 SMNVEV (reference sequence). The CDR3 nucleotides are TGTGCCAGCAGGGGTCTTAGGGACACAGATACGCAGTATTTT. Residues: CASRGLRDTDTQYF.

The gene calls are TRBV6-5 and TRBJ1-1, with D uncertain. The V gene's germline CDR1 is MNHEY and CDR2 SVGAGI. The CDR3 extends over 11 amino acids. Trimming cost V 3 bases and J 8 bases, with 7 bases left between them. CDR3 nucleotide sequence: TGTGCCAGCAGTTATTCGGGAGAAGCTTTCTTT. Translated, it gives CASSYSGEAFF.

The chain links TRBV7-8 to TRBJ2-5; TRBD2 matches 9 bases. From germline, CDR1 is SGHVS and CDR2 FQNEAQ. V was clipped by 5 bases and J by 7 bases; unmatched bases: 14. The length of the CDR3 is 16 residues. CDR3 sequence (DNA): TGTGCCAGCAGCCACCCCAAGCGGGAGGCATTCGGGACCCAGTACTTC. Translated, it gives CASSHPKREAFGTQYF.

In its sample, this clone was seen a few times. This sequence joins TRBV19 and TRBJ2-1; 7 bases line up with TRBD2. V shed 5 bases, J shed 5 bases, and the junction held 9 bases outside the gene matches. Germline V gene lookup returns CDR1 LNHDA and CDR2 SQIVND (reference sequence). There are 15 residues in the CDR3. The chain's CDR3 is CASSSVSSGNNEQFF. In DNA form, the CDR3 reads TGTGCCAGTAGTTCTGTCTCTAGCGGCAACAATGAGCAGTTCTTC.

J is TRBJ1-3 and V is TRBV28; D gene ambiguous. Germline CDR1 MDHEN, CDR2 SYDVKM. The CDR3 is made up of 16 amino acids. With 1 base removed from V and 2 bases from J, the gap between germline ends came to 12 bases. DNA for the CDR3: TGTGCCAGCAGTTTATATCGCTTTGTAACTGGAAACACCATATATTTT. Protein: CASSLYRFVTGNTIYF. Full variable domain (remainder filled in from reference TRBV28 and TRBJ1-3): DVKVTQSSRYLVKRTGEKVFLECVQDMDHENMFWYRQDPGLGLRLIYFSYDVKMKEKGDIPEGYSVSREKKERFSLILESASTNQTSMYLCASSLYRFVTGNTIYFGEGSWLTVV.

This clone was counted once. The chain has TRBV9 and TRBJ1-2, with TRBD1 matching over 10 bases. This CDR3 contains 15 residues. CDR1 and CDR2 from the germline V gene are SGDLS and YYNGEE. V was clipped by 0 bases and J by 2 bases; unmatched bases: 1. CDR3 residues: CASSVGQGANYGYTF. The CDR3 region has the DNA TGTGCCAGCAGCGTAGGACAGGGGGCGAACTATGGCTACACCTTC.

CDR3 sequence: CASSLSGPYGYTF. CDR3 nucleotides: TGTGCCAGCAGCTTGAGCGGGCCCTATGGCTACACCTTC. The chain combines TRBV5-6 with TRBJ1-2; no reliable D call. V shed 1 base and J shed 4 bases, with 8 bases lying between them. Germline CDR1 SGHDT, CDR2 YYEEEE. The CDR3 contains 13 residues. The full variable domain, with the rest looked up from reference TRBV5-6 and TRBJ1-2, is DAGVTQSPTHLIKTRGQQVTLRCSPKSGHDTVSWYQQALGQGPQFIFQYYEEEERQRGNFPDRFSGHQFPNYSSELNVNALLLGDSALYLCASSLSGPYGYTFGSGTRLTVV.

The sample holds one count of this clone. The CDR3 loop is CASSPSGETQYF. Written as DNA, the CDR3 is TGTGCCAGCAGCCCTAGCGGGGAGACCCAGTACTTC. The V gene is TRBV11-1, the J gene TRBJ2-5, with 8 bases lining up with TRBD2. J lost 5 bases, V lost 5 bases, and 1 base had no gene match. Germline V gene data show CDR1 as SGHAT and CDR2 as FQDESV (reference sequence). This CDR3 has 12 residues. The complete variable domain, with remaining parts taken from reference TRBV11-1 and TRBJ2-5, reads EAEVAQSPRYKITEKSQAVAFWCDPISGHATLYWYRQILGQGPELLVQFQDESVVDDSQLPKDRFSAERLKGVDSTLKIQPAELGDSAMYLCASSPSGETQYFGPGTRLLVL.

The table lists this clone with many counts. The gene calls are TRBV2 and TRBJ2-3; the D gene is possibly TRBD2 (5 bases). CDR1 SNHLY and CDR2 FYNNEI come from the germline V gene. Trimming shortened V by 1 base and J by 4 bases, and 12 bases separated the two germline ends. This CDR3 has 15 residues. For the CDR3, the DNA is TGTGCCAGCAGTGAAGAGCTAGCAGGATCAGATACGCAGTATTTT. This sequence encodes CASSEELAGSDTQYF. Using reference TRBV2 and TRBJ2-3 for the parts outside the CDR3, the full variable domain is EPEVTQTPSHQVTQMGQEVILRCVPISNHLYFYWYRQILGQKVEFLVSFYNNEISEKSEIFDDQFSVERPDGSNFTLKIRSTKLEDSAMYFCASSEELAGSDTQYFGPGTRLTVL.

Note on this clone: This sample includes further DNA sequences coding for the same CDR3. The V gene is TRBV5-1, the J gene TRBJ1-2; D call uncertain. CDR1 is SGHRS, CDR2 YFSETQ, per germline. The CDR3 covers 12 residues. Trimming removed 0 bases at V and 8 bases at J, with 8 bases between. The CDR3 DNA reads as TGCGCCAGCAGCTTGGATGGAGGCGGCTACACCTTC. It yields the protein CASSLDGGGYTF.

J is TRBJ1-1 and V is TRBV19, with D possibly matching TRBD1 (5 bases). CDR1 LNHDA and CDR2 SQIVND come from the germline V gene (reference sequence). V was clipped by 3 bases and J by 3 bases, with 11 bases between them. The CDR3 sequence is 14 residues long. Here the CDR3 DNA reads TGTGCCAGTAGTATTTCCGGGGGTTACACTGAAGCTTTCTTT. Translated: CASSISGGYTEAFF.

A single count supports this clone. The genes are TRBV7-9 and TRBJ1-2; tentative D call: TRBD1 (5 bases). The V gene lost 6 bases and the J gene lost 4 bases, with 15 bases spanning the gap. The V gene's germline CDR1 is SEHNR and CDR2 FQNEAQ (reference sequence). This CDR3 is built from 14 residues. The CDR3 reads CASRADTGFYGYTF. DNA for the CDR3: TGTGCCAGCAGGGCCGACACAGGCTTCTATGGCTACACCTTC.